What follows are 10 T cell receptor beta chains derived from one specimen sequenced in a study of T cells expressing NK-cell markers. With the 5' RACE reads reprocessed, TCRdb shows one record per CDR3 protein and no DNA. The specimen's table records some 390,000 distinct CDR3 sequences. Input material: blood T cells: a sorted CD56 or NKG2C T cell subset, CD4+ or CD8+ T cells, or bulk PBMC T cells (not recorded which). The source is a woman between 50 and 59 years old in good health.

The chain uses TRBV18 and TRBJ2-2; the D gene TCRdb calls, TRBD2, cannot be checked with no DNA. CDR1 is KGHSH and CDR2 is LQKENI in the germline V gene. The CDR3 has 14 residues. The chain's CDR3 is CASSPGQRAGELFF.

The chain links TRBV20-1 to TRBJ2-2; without DNA, the TCRdb call of TRBD1 cannot be checked. This CDR3 contains 14 residues. Germline V gene data show CDR1 as DFQATT and CDR2 as SNEGSKA (reference sequence). CDR3 protein: CSARGQGGTGELFF.

V and J are TRBV25-1 and TRBJ2-3. The CDR3 extends over 16 amino acids. Germline V lookup: CDR1 MGHDK, CDR2 SYGVNS. Here the CDR3 reads CASSDGKIRGTDTQYF.

This chain joins TRBV7-9 and TRBJ1-3; absent DNA, TCRdb's TRBD1 call cannot be checked. This CDR3 comprises 14 residues. Per germline, CDR1 SEHNR and CDR2 FQNEAQ (reference sequence). The chain's CDR3 is CASSQARVRNTIYF. The whole variable domain, filled in from reference TRBV7-9 and TRBJ1-3, reads DTGVSQNPRHKITKRGQNVTFRCDPISEHNRLYWYRQTLGQGPEFLTYFQNEAQLEKSRLLSDRFSAERPKGSFSTLEIQRTEQGDSAMYLCASSQARVRNTIYFGEGSWLTVV.

The V and J genes are TRBV5-1 and TRBJ2-7. Germline-derived CDR1 and CDR2 are SGHRS and YFSETQ. This CDR3 has 14 residues. CDR3 region: CASSLGLGGSEQYF. The complete variable domain, with remaining parts taken from reference TRBV5-1 and TRBJ2-7, reads KAGVTQTPRYLIKTRGQQVTLSCSPISGHRSVSWYQQTPGQGLQFLFEYFSETQRNKGNFPGRFSGRQFSNSRSEMNVSTLELGDSALYLCASSLGLGGSEQYFGPGTRLTVT.

The chain carries TRBV11-2 and TRBJ2-5. The germline CDR1 and CDR2 sequences are SGHAT and FQNNGV. This CDR3 is built from 15 residues. CDR3 region: CASSLEPFLQETQYF.

The chain employs TRBV12-3 or TRBV12-4 and TRBJ1-6. This CDR3 spans 13 amino acids. CDR3: CASSYSYNSPLHF.

The chain has TRBV5-6 and TRBJ2-3; the D call of TRBD1 rests on TCRdb alone, since no DNA is present to check it. The germline gives CDR1 SGHDT, CDR2 YYEEEE. The CDR3 covers 15 residues. The CDR3 loop reads CASSLANRATDTQYF.

J is TRBJ2-2 and V is TRBV6-1. CDR3 length: 13 residues. Germline V gene sequence: CDR1 MNHNS, CDR2 SASEGT. This CDR3 reads CASSVKSTGELFF.

The chain links TRBV3-1 to TRBJ2-1; TCRdb outputs TRBD1, but without DNA this stays unchecked. The CDR3 extends over 15 amino acids. Germline CDR1 reads LGHDT; CDR2 reads YNNKEL (reference sequence). This CDR3 reads CASSQSPTSFGEQFF.